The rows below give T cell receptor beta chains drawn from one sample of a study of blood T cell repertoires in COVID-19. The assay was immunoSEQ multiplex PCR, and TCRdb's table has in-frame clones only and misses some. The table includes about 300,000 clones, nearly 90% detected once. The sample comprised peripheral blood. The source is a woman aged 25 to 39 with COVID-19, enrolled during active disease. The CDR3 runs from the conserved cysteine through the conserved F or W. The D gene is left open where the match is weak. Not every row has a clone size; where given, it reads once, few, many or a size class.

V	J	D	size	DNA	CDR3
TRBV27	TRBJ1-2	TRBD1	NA	TGTGCCAGCAGTTTAACAGGGGACGGAGATGGCTACACCTTC	CASSLTGDGDGYTF
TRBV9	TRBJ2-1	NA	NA	TGTGCCAGCAGCGCTTCCCCGCGCGGGACTGAGCAGTTCTTC	CASSASPRGTEQFF
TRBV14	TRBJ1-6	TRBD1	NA	TGTGCCAGCAGCCGACAGGGTTACTCACCCCTCCACTTT	CASSRQGYSPLHF
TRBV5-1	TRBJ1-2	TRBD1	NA	TGCGCCAGCAGCGGAGGACAGGGGGCCGACTATGGCTACACCTTC	CASSGGQGADYGYTF
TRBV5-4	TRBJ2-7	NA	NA	TGTGCCAGCAGCTTGGGCCTATCAGGGGAATCCTACGAGCAGTACTTC	CASSLGLSGESYEQYF
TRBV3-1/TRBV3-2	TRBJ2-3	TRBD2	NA	TGTGCCAGCAGCAATGGCGGGGGGTGGGCAGATACGCAGTATTTT	CASSNGGGWADTQYF
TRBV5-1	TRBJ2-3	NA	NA	TGCGCCAGCAGCTTGTTTGGACAGACAGGCACAGATACGCAGTATTTT	CASSLFGQTGTDTQYF
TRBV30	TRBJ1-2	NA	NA	TGTGCCTGGAACCGGGAGAGAGAATATGGCTACACCTTC	CAWNREREYGYTF
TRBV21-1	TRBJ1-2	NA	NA	TGTGCCAGCAGCAAAGGTGGCAAAAACTATGGCTACACCTTC	CASSKGGKNYGYTF
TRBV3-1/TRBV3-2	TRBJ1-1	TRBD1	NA	TGTGCCAGCAGCCTAACCTACAGGGGCACTGAAGCTTTCTTT	CASSLTYRGTEAFF
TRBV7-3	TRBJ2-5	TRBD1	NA	TGTGCCAGCAGCTCCGGGACAGGGGACCAAGAGACCCAGTACTTC	CASSSGTGDQETQYF
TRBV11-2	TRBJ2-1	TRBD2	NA	TGTGCCAGCAGCGCGGGACTAAACAATGAGCAGTTCTTC	CASSAGLNNEQFF
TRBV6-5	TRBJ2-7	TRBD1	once	TGTGCCACCGGACAGGGACCCGAGCAGTACTTC	CATGQGPEQYF
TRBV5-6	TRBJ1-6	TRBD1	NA	TGTGCCAGCAGCTTGGGCCAGGGGGTTTACTCACCCCTCCACTTT	CASSLGQGVYSPLHF
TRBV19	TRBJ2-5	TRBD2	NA	TGTGCCAGTAGTATACGTAGCGGGGGGTGGGAGACCCAGTACTTC	CASSIRSGGWETQYF
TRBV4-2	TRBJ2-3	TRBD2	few	TGTGCCAGCAGCGAGCGGGGGGGCGACGCAGATACGCAGTATTTT	CASSERGGDADTQYF
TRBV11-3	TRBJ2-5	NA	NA	TGTGCCAGCAGCTTAAGGACATCGGAGTACCAAGAGACCCAGTACTTC	CASSLRTSEYQETQYF